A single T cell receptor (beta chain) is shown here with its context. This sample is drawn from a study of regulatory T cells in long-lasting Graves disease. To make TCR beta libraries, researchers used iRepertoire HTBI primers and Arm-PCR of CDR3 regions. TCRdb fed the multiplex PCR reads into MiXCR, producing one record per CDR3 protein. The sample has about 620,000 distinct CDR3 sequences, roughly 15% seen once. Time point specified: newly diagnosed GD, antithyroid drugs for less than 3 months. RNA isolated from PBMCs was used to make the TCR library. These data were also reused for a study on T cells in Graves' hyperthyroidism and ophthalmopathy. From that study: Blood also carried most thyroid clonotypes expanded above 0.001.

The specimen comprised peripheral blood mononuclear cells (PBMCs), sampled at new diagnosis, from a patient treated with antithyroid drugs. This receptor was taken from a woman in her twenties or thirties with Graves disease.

CDR3: CASSLLIGSPNEQFF. The CDR3 DNA follows: TGTGCCAGCAGTTTGCTGATTGGGTCCCCGAATGAGCAGTTCTTC. The chain joins TRBV27 to TRBJ2-1; D not resolved. The V end lost 3 bases, the J end lost 7 bases, and 16 bases lay between the germline ends. Germline CDR1 and CDR2: MNHEY and SMNVEV (reference sequence). The CDR3 contains 15 residues.